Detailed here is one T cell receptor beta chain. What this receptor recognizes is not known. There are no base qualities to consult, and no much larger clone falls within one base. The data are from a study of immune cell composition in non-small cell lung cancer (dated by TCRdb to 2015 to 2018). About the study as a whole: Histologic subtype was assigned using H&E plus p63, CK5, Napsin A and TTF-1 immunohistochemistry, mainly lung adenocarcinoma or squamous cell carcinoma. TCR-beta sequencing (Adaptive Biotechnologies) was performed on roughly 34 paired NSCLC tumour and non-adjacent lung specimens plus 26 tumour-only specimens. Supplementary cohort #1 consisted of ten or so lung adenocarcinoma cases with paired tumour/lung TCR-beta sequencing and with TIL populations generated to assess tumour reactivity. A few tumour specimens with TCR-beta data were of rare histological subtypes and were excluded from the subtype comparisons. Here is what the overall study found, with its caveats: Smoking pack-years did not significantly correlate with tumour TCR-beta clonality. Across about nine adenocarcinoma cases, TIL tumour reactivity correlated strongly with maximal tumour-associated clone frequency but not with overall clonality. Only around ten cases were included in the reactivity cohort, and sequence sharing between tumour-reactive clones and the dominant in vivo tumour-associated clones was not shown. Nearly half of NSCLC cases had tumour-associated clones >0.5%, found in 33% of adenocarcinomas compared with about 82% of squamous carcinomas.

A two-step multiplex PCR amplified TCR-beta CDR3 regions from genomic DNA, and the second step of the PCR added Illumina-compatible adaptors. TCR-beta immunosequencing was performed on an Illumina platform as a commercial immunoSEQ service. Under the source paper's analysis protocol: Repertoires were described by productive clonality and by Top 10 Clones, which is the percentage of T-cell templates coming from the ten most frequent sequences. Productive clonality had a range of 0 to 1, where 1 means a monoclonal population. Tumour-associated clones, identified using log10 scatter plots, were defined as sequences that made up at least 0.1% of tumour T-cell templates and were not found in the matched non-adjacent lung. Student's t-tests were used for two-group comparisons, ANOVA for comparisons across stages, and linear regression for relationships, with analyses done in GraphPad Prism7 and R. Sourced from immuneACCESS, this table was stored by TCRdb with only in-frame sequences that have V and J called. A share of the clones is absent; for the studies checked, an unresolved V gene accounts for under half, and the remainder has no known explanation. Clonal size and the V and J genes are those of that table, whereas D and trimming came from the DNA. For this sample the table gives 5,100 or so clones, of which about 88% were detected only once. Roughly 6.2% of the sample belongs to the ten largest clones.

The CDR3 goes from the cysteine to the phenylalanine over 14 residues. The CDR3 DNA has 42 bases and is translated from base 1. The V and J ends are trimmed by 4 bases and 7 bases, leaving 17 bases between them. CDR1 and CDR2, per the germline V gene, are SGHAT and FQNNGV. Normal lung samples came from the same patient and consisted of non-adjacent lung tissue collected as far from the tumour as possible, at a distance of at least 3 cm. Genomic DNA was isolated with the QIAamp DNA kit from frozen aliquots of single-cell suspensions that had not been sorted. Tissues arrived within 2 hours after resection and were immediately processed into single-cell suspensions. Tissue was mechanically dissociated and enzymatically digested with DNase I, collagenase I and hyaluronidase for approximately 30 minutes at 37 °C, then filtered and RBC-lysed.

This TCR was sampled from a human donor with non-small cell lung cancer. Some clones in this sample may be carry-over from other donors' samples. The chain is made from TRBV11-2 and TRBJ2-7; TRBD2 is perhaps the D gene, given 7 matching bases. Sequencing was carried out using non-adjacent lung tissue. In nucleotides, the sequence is TGTGCCAGCAGCTCTTGGGGGGGACATGGTGAGCAGTACTTC. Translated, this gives CASSSWGGHGEQYF.